The 23 T cell receptor beta chains below all came from one sample that was sequenced in a study of T cells in Graves' hyperthyroidism and ophthalmopathy (dated by TCRdb to the late 2010s). Library preparation was by multiplex PCR. Sequencing relied on an Illumina HiSeq 2000. The TCR beta CDR3 regions were amplified from the RNA transcripts. The TCR CDR3 was subjected to a first round of RT-PCR using the HTBI primer set and the Qiagen OneStep RT-PCR kit. TCRdb's own reprocessing of the public reads used fastp at Q25 and MiXCR and kept productive beta chains. Each entry merges the rows of one CDR3 protein and shows their most common DNA and genes. This sample has roughly 500,000 distinct CDR3 sequences in its table, and 35% to 55% of those were observed once. Roughly 19% of the sample comes from the top ten. What was sequenced was peripheral blood or thyroid tissue (not recorded which). These receptors were obtained from an adult woman with Graves' disease, either hyperthyroidism or ophthalmopathy (not recorded which).

This clonotype was counted a few times. The chain uses TRBV29-1 and TRBJ2-7, with 7 bases fitting TRBD1. There are 14 residues in the CDR3. Germline-derived CDR1 and CDR2 are SQVTM and ANQGSEA. Trimming took 6 bases from V and 5 from J; bases not matched to a gene: 13. CDR3 DNA sequence: TGCAGCGTGGGGCTGACGACAGGGATGGACGAGCAGTACTTC. As protein: CSVGLTTGMDEQYF.

This clonotype has ten or more counts. This chain uses TRBV30 with TRBJ1-2, with TRBD1 identical over 7 bases. Losses at the gene ends were 2 bases for V and 6 bases for J; bases not matched to a gene: 3. Per germline, CDR1 GTSNPN and CDR2 SVGIG (reference sequence). The CDR3 extends over 12 amino acids. CDR3 sequence: CAWSPGTDGYTF. As DNA, the CDR3 is TGTGCCTGGAGTCCTGGGACAGATGGCTACACCTTC.

V is TRBV10-2 and J is TRBJ1-4, with D unclear. Germline assignment: CDR1 WSHSY and CDR2 SAAADI. The CDR3 has 12 amino acids. Trimming shortened V by 2 bases and J by 7 bases, and 5 bases separated the two germline ends. CDR3 nucleotide sequence: TGCGCCAGCAGTGAGGCGAGTGAAAAACTGTTTTTT. Amino acids: CASSEASEKLFF.

J is TRBJ2-5 and V is TRBV5-4; no definite D call. V was pared by 4 bases and J by 7 bases, with 20 bases between. The CDR3 extends over 15 amino acids. Germline V gene data show CDR1 as SGHNT and CDR2 as YYREEE (reference sequence). CDR3 protein: CASSNAPGGWGTQYF. The CDR3 DNA reads as TGTGCCAGCAGCAACGCCCCAGGTGGGTGGGGGACCCAGTACTTC.

The genes are TRBV9 and TRBJ2-7; 7 nucleotides match TRBD2. V shed 2 bases and J 0 bases; nucleotides not matched to a gene: 5. CDR1 is SGDLS, CDR2 YYNGEE, per germline. This CDR3 has 15 amino acids. CDR3 DNA: TGTGCCAGCAGCGTGGGGGGGAGCCTCTCCTACGAGCAGTACTTC. Translating gives CASSVGGSLSYEQYF.

This clonotype was recorded many times. The chain recombines TRBV10-3 with TRBJ2-5; 7 nucleotides line up with TRBD2. Germline CDR1 reads ENHRY; CDR2 reads SYGVKD. J lost 5 bases, V lost 4 bases, and 4 bases had no gene match. CDR3 size: 13 residues. This CDR3 is CAISGRERETQYF. In DNA form, the CDR3 reads TGTGCCATCAGTGGGCGGGAGCGGGAGACCCAGTACTTC.

This clonotype was counted at least ten times. The chain is built from TRBV7-3 and TRBJ2-2; possible D gene TRBD2, 7 bases. The CDR3 has 14 amino acids. Germline V gene lookup returns CDR1 SGHTA and CDR2 FQGTGA. The V end lost 6 bases, the J end lost 2 bases, and 10 bases lay between the germline ends. The DNA of the CDR3 is TGTGCCAGCAGTGCGGGGGCTAACACCGGGGAGCTGTTTTTT. It translates to CASSAGANTGELFF.

The CDR3 sequence: CASSFTRQPLHF. CDR3 DNA: TGTGCCAGCAGCTTTACCCGACAGCCCCTCCACTTT. The V gene is TRBV7-9, the J gene TRBJ1-6; weak D call: TRBD1 (5 bases). The CDR3 runs 12 residues. The germline V gene encodes CDR1 SEHNR and CDR2 FQNEAQ (reference sequence). V dropped 3 bases and J dropped 13 bases, with 10 bases sitting between them.

This clonotype occurred many times. The V call is TRBV20-1, the J call TRBJ2-7; 10 nucleotides align to TRBD1. CDR1 is DFQATT, CDR2 SNEGSKA, per germline (reference sequence). After removal of 2 bases from V and 3 bases from J, the junction contained 13 bases not matched to a gene. This CDR3 spans 17 amino acids. CDR3 loop: CSARSQTSGTGDYEQYF. Written as DNA, the CDR3 is TGCAGTGCTAGATCACAAACCTCCGGGACAGGGGACTACGAGCAGTACTTC.

V is TRBV7-9 and J is TRBJ2-5; D call uncertain. CDR1 is SEHNR and CDR2 is FQNEAQ in the germline V gene (reference sequence). V was trimmed by 1 base and J by 5 bases, leaving 8 bases between them. CDR3 length: 13 amino acids. The CDR3 here is CASSLVPRETQYF. CDR3 nucleotides: TGTGCCAGCAGCTTAGTACCTAGGGAGACCCAGTACTTC.

This clonotype was detected only once. A clone one base away is much larger, so this may be a read error. Without the conserved terminal phenylalanine or tryptophan, this CDR3 likely stems from a read error. Here the CDR3 reads CASRKRTPYEQYL. CDR3 nucleotide sequence: TGTGCCAGCAGGAAGCGGACGCCCTACGAGCAGTACCTC. V usage is TRBV28 and J usage is TRBJ2-7; D is perhaps TRBD2 (5 bases). CDR3 size: 13 residues. Per germline, CDR1 MDHEN and CDR2 SYDVKM. The V gene lost 6 bases and the J gene lost 2 bases, with 11 bases spanning the gap.

In the case of this clonotype: A single base separates this from a much larger clone, so it may be a read error. This sequence joins TRBV6-5 and TRBJ1-1; D is unresolved. From germline, CDR1 is MNHEY and CDR2 SVGAGI. V shed 6 bases and J shed 5 bases, with 13 bases lying between them. The CDR3 loop spans 13 amino acids. CDR3 in amino acids: CASRSRGITEAFF. The CDR3 DNA sequence: TGTGCCAGCAGATCCCGGGGAATTACTGAAGCTTTCTTT.

This clonotype has a count of ten or more. V usage is TRBV5-1 and J usage is TRBJ1-6; D possibly corresponds to TRBD1 (6 bases). The CDR3 sequence is 14 residues long. Germline V gives CDR1 SGHRS, CDR2 YFSETQ. V lost 3 bases and J 8 bases, leaving 12 bases between the germline ends. The CDR3 loop reads CASSSRGGDSPLHF. In nucleotides, the CDR3 is TGCGCCAGCAGCTCTCGAGGGGGTGATTCACCCCTCCACTTT.

This rearrangement joins TRBV7-9 to TRBJ2-5; D unresolved. This CDR3 has 15 residues. Trimming stripped 5 bases from V and 5 bases from J, with 18 bases between. In germline, CDR1 is SEHNR, CDR2 FQNEAQ (reference sequence). The CDR3 is CASSRGFAASETQYF. The CDR3 DNA sequence: TGTGCCAGCAGCCGAGGCTTTGCGGCCAGTGAGACCCAGTACTTC. The entire variable domain, with the rest obtained from reference TRBV7-9 and TRBJ2-5, is as follows: DTGVSQNPRHKITKRGQNVTFRCDPISEHNRLYWYRQTLGQGPEFLTYFQNEAQLEKSRLLSDRFSAERPKGSFSTLEIQRTEQGDSAMYLCASSRGFAASETQYFGPGTRLLVL.

The rearrangement uses TRBV2 and TRBJ1-2; 9 positions match TRBD1. The germline CDR1 and CDR2 sequences are SNHLY and FYNNEI. The V and J ends lost 0 bases and 10 bases, in that order; junction bases with no gene match: 6. The CDR3 contains 14 residues. The CDR3 sequence: CASSEARQGGIYTF. Written as DNA, the CDR3 is TGTGCCAGCAGTGAAGCTAGACAGGGGGGGATCTACACCTTC.

There are many counts of this clonotype. The rearrangement uses TRBV10-3 and TRBJ2-7, with a possible D match to TRBD2 (5 bases). From germline, CDR1 is ENHRY and CDR2 SYGVKD. The CDR3 length is 13 residues. Trimming took 6 bases from V and 3 from J, leaving 12 bases between them. Written as DNA, the CDR3 is TGTGCCATCAGGAGGGCAGAACTCTACGAGCAGTACTTC. This translates into CAIRRAELYEQYF.

The DNA of the CDR3 is TGCAGCGTTGAAGCAGGGGGTAGTACCGGGGAGCTGTTTTTT. Protein sequence: CSVEAGGSTGELFF. The chain recombines TRBV29-1 with TRBJ2-2; 7 positions match TRBD1. In germline, CDR1 is SQVTM, CDR2 ANQGSEA. J gave up 5 bases and V 1 base, and 4 bases lay outside the gene matches. The CDR3 length is 14 residues.

This rearrangement joins TRBV15 to TRBJ2-5; maybe TRBD2 (5 bases). This CDR3 contains 12 residues. Trimming removed 7 bases at V and 2 bases at J, with 8 bases between. Germline CDR1 is LNHNV and CDR2 is YYDKDF (reference sequence). CDR3 nucleotide sequence: TGTGCCACCACCCGGGGACAAGAGACCCAGTACTTC. Translation gives CATTRGQETQYF.

The chain is built from TRBV20-1 and TRBJ1-5, with 7 bases lining up with TRBD1. Germline V gives CDR1 DFQATT, CDR2 SNEGSKA (reference sequence). The CDR3 covers 13 residues. The J segment lost 5 bases and the V segment lost 6 bases, leaving 7 bases of the junction unmatched. CDR3 loop: CSARTGVYQPQHF. CDR3 coding DNA: TGCAGTGCGCGTACAGGGGTTTATCAGCCCCAGCATTTT.

The chain uses TRBV10-3 and TRBJ2-2; D may be TRBD1 (6 bases). The CDR3 totals 14 residues. Deletions cut 6 bases from V and 5 bases from J, with 13 bases between. Per the germline V gene, CDR1 is ENHRY and CDR2 is SYGVKD. The CDR3 region is CAIRTTTGTGELFF. CDR3 sequence (DNA): TGTGCCATCAGAACCACAACAGGGACCGGGGAGCTGTTTTTT.

This clonotype was picked up many times. The J gene is TRBJ1-1, the V gene TRBV9; D is ambiguous. The V end lost 0 bases, the J end lost 1 base, and 7 bases lay between the germline ends. CDR3 length equals 14 residues. Germline lookup yields CDR1 SGDLS and CDR2 YYNGEE. The CDR3 protein is CASSVGHSNTEAFF. The CDR3 DNA is TGTGCCAGCAGCGTAGGACACTCGAACACTGAAGCTTTCTTT.

The gene calls are TRBV19 and TRBJ1-5; tentative D call: TRBD1 (6 bases). The CDR3 is 16 residues long. Per the germline V gene, CDR1 is LNHDA and CDR2 is SQIVND (reference sequence). Deletions cut 0 bases from V and 7 bases from J, with 16 bases between. The CDR3 coding sequence is TGTGCCAGTAGTATAGAGGGCAGGGGAATGCGGCAGCCCCAGCATTTT. Translating gives CASSIEGRGMRQPQHF.

The table lists this clonotype with many counts. One end of the junction is discordant with germline, which a read error may explain. The chain carries TRBV5-1 and TRBJ2-6; 7 bases fit TRBD1. Germline loops: CDR1 SGHRS, CDR2 YFSETQ. This CDR3 contains 16 residues. The CDR3 region has the DNA TGCGCCAGTAGCTGGGACAGATCCACTGGGGCCAACGTCCTGACTTTC. It specifies CASSWDRSTGANVLTF.